Sequencing of this TCR beta chain was carried out in a study of cytomegalovirus exposure and HLA in healthy donors. Study-level points and caveats: CMV serostatus was the sole immune exposure data available.

CDR1 is GTSNPN and CDR2 is SVGIG in the germline V gene (reference sequence). This CDR3 has 15 amino acids. The V and J ends lost 3 bases and 2 bases, in that order; junction bases with no gene match: 7. To note about this clone: Antigen specificity is unknown.

PCR involved 60 Vbeta and 13 Jbeta primers. In the authors' methods: Unique TCR beta chains numbered around 80 million in a later analysis, with around 10 million shared. TCRdb keeps only in-frame clones here, not all; method: immunoSEQ multiplex PCR. Clone size and V and J calls were adopted from that table, with D and trimming inferred from the DNA. This sample has 50,000 to 80,000 clones; roughly 80% occur once, and the top ten carry roughly 5%. The sample comprised PBMCs. The TCR comes from a male donor in good health and CMV-seropositive. This sequence joins TRBV30 and TRBJ1-5; TRBD1 aligns across 7 bases. The CDR3 DNA reads as TGTGCCTGGAGGGCCCAGGGGGGCCGCAATCAGCCCCAGCATTTT. It yields the protein CAWRAQGGRNQPQHF.